This TCR beta chain was sequenced in a study of response to subunit inactivated influenza vaccine. TCRdb re-derived calls from the RT-PCR reads in MiXCR, one entry per CDR3 protein. The sample yields hundreds of thousands of distinct CDR3 sequences, 25% seen once. This clonotype has only a few counts. The CDR3 is made up of 15 amino acids. V shed 4 bases, J shed 3 bases, and the junction held 8 bases outside the gene matches. CDR1 SGHTA and CDR2 FQGNSA come from the germline V gene. This sequence joins TRBV7-2 and TRBJ2-7, with TRBD2 matching 8 bases. The sequence came from a middle-aged man who received an inactivated influenza vaccine. Sequencing was performed on CD4+ T cells sorted from PBMCs, taken more than 4 days after vaccination. The DNA for the CDR3 is TGTGCCAGCAGCTCCCAAAGCGGGGGCTACTACGAGCAGTACTTC. This gives the protein CASSSQSGGYYEQYF. The complete variable domain, with remaining parts taken from reference TRBV7-2 and TRBJ2-7, reads GAGVSQSPSNKVTEKGKDVELRCDPISGHTALYWYRQSLGQGLEFLIYFQGNSAPDKSGLPSDRFSAERTGGSVSTLTIQRTQQEDSAVYLCASSSQSGGYYEQYFGPGTRLTVT.